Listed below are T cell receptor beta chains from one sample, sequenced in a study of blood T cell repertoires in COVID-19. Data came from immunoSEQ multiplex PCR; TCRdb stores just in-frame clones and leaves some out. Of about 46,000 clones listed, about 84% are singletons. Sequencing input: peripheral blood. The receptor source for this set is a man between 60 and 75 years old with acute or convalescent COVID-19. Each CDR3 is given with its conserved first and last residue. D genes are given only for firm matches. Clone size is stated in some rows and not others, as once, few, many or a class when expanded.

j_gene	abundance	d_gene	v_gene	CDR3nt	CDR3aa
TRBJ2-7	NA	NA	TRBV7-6	TGTGCCAGCAGCCCTTCGGGGGTACCCTCCTACGAGCAGTACTTC	CASSPSGVPSYEQYF
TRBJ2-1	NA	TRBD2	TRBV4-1	TGCGCCAGCAGCCCCGGGACTACCAACAATGAGCAGTTCTTC	CASSPGTTNNEQFF
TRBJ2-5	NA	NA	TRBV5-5	TGTGCCAGCAGCTTGGAGAGGGACCAAGAGACCCAGTACTTC	CASSLERDQETQYF
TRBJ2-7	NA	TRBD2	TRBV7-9	TGTGCCAGCAGCGGTACTAGCGGCGAGCAGTACTTC	CASSGTSGEQYF
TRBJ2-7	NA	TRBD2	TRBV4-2	TGTGCCAGCAGCCAAGAAGGCCTAGCGGGGGAAGGTTTCTACGAGCAGTACTTC	CASSQEGLAGEGFYEQYF
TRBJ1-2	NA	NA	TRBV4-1	TGCGCCAGCAGCCAACCTCGACAGGCAGCTAACTATGGCTACACCTTC	CASSQPRQAANYGYTF
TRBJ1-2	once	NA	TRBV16	TGTGCCAGCAGCCAATCACTCAGGATTAACTATGGCTACACCTTC	CASSQSLRINYGYTF
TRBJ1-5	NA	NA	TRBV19	TGTGCCACCAAATCCCGGCGGGCAGAGGAACCCCAGCCCCAGCATTTT	CATKSRRAEEPQPQHF
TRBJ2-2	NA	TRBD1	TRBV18	TGTGCCAGCTCACCCACAGGGGCCGGGGAGCTGTTTTTT	CASSPTGAGELFF
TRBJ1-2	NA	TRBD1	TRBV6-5	TGTGCCAGCAGTTACTCGGGACAGGGGGCCTGGGGCTACACCTTC	CASSYSGQGAWGYTF
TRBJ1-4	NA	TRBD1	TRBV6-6	TGTGCCACCACAGACAGGGGGGGAGAAAAACTGTTTTTT	CATTDRGGEKLFF
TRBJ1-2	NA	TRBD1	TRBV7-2	TGTGCCAGCAGCTTAGTTAGAGGGACAGGGGCTTATGGCTACACCTTC	CASSLVRGTGAYGYTF